These T cell receptor beta chains were read from a single sample in a study of T cells in Graves' hyperthyroidism and ophthalmopathy. From the multiplex PCR reads, TCRdb called clonotypes with MiXCR, one entry per CDR3 protein. The sample yields 600,000 or so distinct CDR3 sequences, around 16% seen once. The material sequenced was blood. Receptor source: a young woman with Graves' hyperthyroidism. CDR3s include the opening cysteine and the closing phenylalanine or tryptophan. The D gene is left open where the match is weak. Clone size is given for some rows only: seen once, a few or many times, or a class if the clone is expanded.

D gene,V gene,J gene,clone size,CDR3 DNA,CDR3 protein
NA,TRBV28,TRBJ2-1,once,TGTGCCAACATAGGGGGGAGCTCCTACAATGAGCAGTTCTTC,CANIGGSSYNEQFF
NA,TRBV11-2,TRBJ1-3,many,TGTGCCAGCAGCTTGGTCAGGGGCGTGGACACCATATATTTT,CASSLVRGVDTIYF
TRBD1,TRBV20-1,TRBJ2-7,many,TGCAGTGCTAGAGATCAGGGGGCGCCCCGCTCCTACGAGCAGTACTTC,CSARDQGAPRSYEQYF
TRBD2,TRBV27,TRBJ2-3,NA,TGTGCCAGCAGCTCCCATTGGAGCGGGAGGGTGAGCCGTGGCCGGACGCAGTATTTT,CASSSHWSGRVSRGRTQYF
TRBD1,TRBV7-3,TRBJ2-5,few,TGTGCCAGCAGCTTCACGACAGGGGGGGGACAAGAGACCCAGTACTTC,CASSFTTGGGQETQYF
NA,TRBV28,TRBJ2-7,many,TGTGCCAGCAGTCCTGGACGGAGCTCCTACGAGCAGTACTTC,CASSPGRSSYEQYF
NA,TRBV2,TRBJ2-2,NA,TGTGCCAGCAACGGGGGCAGGGACACCGGGGAGCTGTTTTTT,CASNGGRDTGELFF
NA,TRBV15,TRBJ2-5,many,TGTGCCACCAGCAGAGATAGGTCAGGGCGGCAGACCCAGTACTTC,CATSRDRSGRQTQYF
NA,TRBV20-1,TRBJ2-5,few,TGCAGTGCTAGAACCGGGGAGACCCAGTACTTC,CSARTGETQYF
TRBD2,TRBV9,TRBJ2-7,NA,TGTGCCAGCAGCGAGGGGAGCGGGAGGGCCGGCGAGCAGTACTTC,CASSEGSGRAGEQYF
NA,TRBV5-4,TRBJ2-7,NA,TGTGCCAGCAGCGTGGACAGCGACTACGAGCAGTACTTC,CASSVDSDYEQYF
NA,TRBV28,TRBJ1-2,many,TGTGCCAGCAGTTTAGCGCAGGAGGTCTACACCTTC,CASSLAQEVYTF